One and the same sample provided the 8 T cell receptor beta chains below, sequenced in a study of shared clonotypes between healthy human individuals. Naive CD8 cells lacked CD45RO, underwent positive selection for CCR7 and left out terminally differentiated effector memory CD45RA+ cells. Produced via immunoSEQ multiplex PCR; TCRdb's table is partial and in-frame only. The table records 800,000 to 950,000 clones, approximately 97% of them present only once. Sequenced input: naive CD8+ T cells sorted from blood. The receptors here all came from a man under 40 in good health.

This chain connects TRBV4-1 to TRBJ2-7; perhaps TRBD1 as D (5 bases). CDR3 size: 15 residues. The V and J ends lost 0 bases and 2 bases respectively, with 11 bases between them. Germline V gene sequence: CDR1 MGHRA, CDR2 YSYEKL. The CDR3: CASSQDSTGPYEQYF. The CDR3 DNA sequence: TGCGCCAGCAGCCAAGATAGCACAGGTCCCTACGAGCAGTACTTC.

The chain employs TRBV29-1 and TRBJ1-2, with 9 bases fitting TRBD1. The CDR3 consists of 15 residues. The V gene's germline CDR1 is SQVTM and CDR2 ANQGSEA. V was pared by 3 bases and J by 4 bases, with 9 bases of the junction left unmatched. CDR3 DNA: TGCAGCGTTGACCTCGACAGGGGGACCTCCTATGGCTACACCTTC. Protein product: CSVDLDRGTSYGYTF.

As DNA, the CDR3 is TGCGCCAGCAGCCACAGCCCGGGAACCGGGGAGCTGTTTTTT. Its translation: CASSHSPGTGELFF. This chain uses TRBV4-1 with TRBJ2-2, with a weak D call TRBD2 (5 bases). V was trimmed by 3 bases and J by 5 bases, leaving 10 bases between them. CDR1 MGHRA and CDR2 YSYEKL come from the germline V gene. The CDR3 totals 14 residues.

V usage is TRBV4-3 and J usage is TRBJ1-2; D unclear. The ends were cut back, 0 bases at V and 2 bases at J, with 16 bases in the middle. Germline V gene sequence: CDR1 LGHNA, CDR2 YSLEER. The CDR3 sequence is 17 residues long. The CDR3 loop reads CASSQEPHSEANYGYTF. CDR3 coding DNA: TGCGCCAGCAGCCAAGAGCCCCACTCAGAGGCAAACTATGGCTACACCTTC.

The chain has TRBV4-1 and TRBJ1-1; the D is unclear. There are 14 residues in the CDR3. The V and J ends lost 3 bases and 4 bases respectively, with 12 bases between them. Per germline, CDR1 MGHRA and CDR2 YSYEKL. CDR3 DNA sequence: TGCGCCAGCAGCCATGCGGGCTTTGCCACTGAAGCTTTCTTT. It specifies CASSHAGFATEAFF.

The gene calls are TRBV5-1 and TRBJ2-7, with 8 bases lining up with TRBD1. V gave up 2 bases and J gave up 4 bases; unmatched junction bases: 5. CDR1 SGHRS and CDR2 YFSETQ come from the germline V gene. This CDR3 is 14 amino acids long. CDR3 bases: TGCGCCAGCAGCTTAGGACAGGGCGAATACGAGCAGTACTTC. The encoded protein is CASSLGQGEYEQYF.

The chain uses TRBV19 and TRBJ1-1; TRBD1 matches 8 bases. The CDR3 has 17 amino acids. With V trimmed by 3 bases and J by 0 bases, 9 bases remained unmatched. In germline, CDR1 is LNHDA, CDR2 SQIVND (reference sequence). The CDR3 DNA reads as TGTGCCAGTAGTATGGGCAGGGGGCACGAGATGAACACTGAAGCTTTCTTT. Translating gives CASSMGRGHEMNTEAFF.

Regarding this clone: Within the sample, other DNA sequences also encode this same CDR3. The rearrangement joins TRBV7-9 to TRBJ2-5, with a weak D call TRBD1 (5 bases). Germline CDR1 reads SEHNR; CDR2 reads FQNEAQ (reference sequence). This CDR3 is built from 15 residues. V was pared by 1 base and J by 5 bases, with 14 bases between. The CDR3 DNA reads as TGTGCCAGCAGCTTAGTTGGGCAGGGTCAGGAGACCCAGTACTTC. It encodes CASSLVGQGQETQYF. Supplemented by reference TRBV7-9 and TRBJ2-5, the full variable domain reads DTGVSQNPRHKITKRGQNVTFRCDPISEHNRLYWYRQTLGQGPEFLTYFQNEAQLEKSRLLSDRFSAERPKGSFSTLEIQRTEQGDSAMYLCASSLVGQGQETQYFGPGTRLLVL.